This entry describes one T cell receptor (beta chain). The antigen is not known. This entry belongs to a study of siplizumab effects on memory and regulatory T cells. The study, taken as a whole, reports: Siplizumab led to significantly less abundant alloreactive sequences that could be traced back to unstimulated CD4+ memory cells. Alloreactive clones mapping to unstimulated subsets formed only a minor fraction. Naive T cells were seemingly more diverse than memory cells, and major contributions to the alloresponse seemed to be made by them.

Trimming cost V 5 bases and J 2 bases, with 15 bases left between them. CDR3 size: 15 residues. CDR1 and CDR2 from the germline V gene are LNHDA and SQIVND (reference sequence). Data came from immunoSEQ multiplex PCR; TCRdb stores just in-frame clones and leaves some out. Among approximately 52,000 clones, 95% to 97% were seen once, and the ten largest hold about 0.6%. The sequence was obtained from a human donor in good health. The chain recombines TRBV19 with TRBJ1-2; D gene unclear. Material for sequencing was naive CD4+ T cells sorted from blood. CDR3 nucleotides: TGTGCCAGTAGTTTATCGGGCCTAGGGAACTATGGCTACACCTTC. Translation gives CASSLSGLGNYGYTF.